This entry describes one TCR beta chain. The antigen it binds to is not known. No base quality information exists; no much larger clone differs at one position. Libraries were made using the immunoSEQ multiplex PCR assay. Entries here come from immuneACCESS through TCRdb and include only in-frame sequences with V and J called. Some clones fail to appear in such tables; in the studies checked, an unresolved V gene covers under half of the shortfall, and the cause of the remainder is unknown. The sample records approximately 76,000 clones, approximately 97% of which are singletons. More than 0.15% of the sample is held by the ten biggest clonotypes. Inclusive of the bounding cysteine and phenylalanine, the CDR3 is 16 residues long. Only the CDR3 part of the read is kept: 48 bases, read in frame from the first base. The germline V end is reduced by 4 bases and the J end by 0 bases; junction bases left unmatched: 5. The germline V gene (reference sequence) yields LNHNV for CDR1 and YYDKDF for CDR2.

The data are from a study of technical replicates of blood from several donors (dated by TCRdb to the late 2010s). The clonotype was recovered from a human donor in good health. The rearrangement joined TRBV15 to TRBJ2-5, and 10 bases in between align with TRBD1. Sequencing used T cells isolated from PBMCs. The DNA sequence is as follows: TGTGCCACCAGCACAGGACAGGGGGGAAACCAAGAGACCCAGTACTTC. Translated, this gives CATSTGQGGNQETQYF. The reference TRBV15 and TRBJ2-5 proteins fill in what lies around the CDR3, so the full variable domain reads DAMVIQNPRYQVTQFGKPVTLSCSQTLNHNVMYWYQQKSSQAPKLLFHYYDKDFNNEADTPDNFQSRRPNTSFCFLDIRSPGLGDTAMYLCATSTGQGGNQETQYFGPGTRLLVL.